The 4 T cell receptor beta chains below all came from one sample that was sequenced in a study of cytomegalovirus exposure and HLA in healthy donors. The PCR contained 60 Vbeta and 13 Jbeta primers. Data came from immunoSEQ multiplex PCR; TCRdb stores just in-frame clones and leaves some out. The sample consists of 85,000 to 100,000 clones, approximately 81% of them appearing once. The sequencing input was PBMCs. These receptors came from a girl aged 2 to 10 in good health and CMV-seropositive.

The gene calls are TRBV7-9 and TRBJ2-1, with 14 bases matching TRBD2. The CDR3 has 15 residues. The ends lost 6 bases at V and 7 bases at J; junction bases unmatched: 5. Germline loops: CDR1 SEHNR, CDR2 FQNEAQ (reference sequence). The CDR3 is CASSSGTSGRNEQFF. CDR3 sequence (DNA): TGTGCCAGCAGTTCCGGGACTAGCGGGAGAAATGAGCAGTTCTTC.

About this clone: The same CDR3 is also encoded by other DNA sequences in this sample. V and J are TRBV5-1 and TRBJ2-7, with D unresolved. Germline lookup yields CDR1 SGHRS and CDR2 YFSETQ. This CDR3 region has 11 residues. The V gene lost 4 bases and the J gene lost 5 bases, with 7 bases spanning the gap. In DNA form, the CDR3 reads TGCGCCAGCAGCCTTAGTGACGAGCAGTACTTC. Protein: CASSLSDEQYF. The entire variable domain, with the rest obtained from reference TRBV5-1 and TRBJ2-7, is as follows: KAGVTQTPRYLIKTRGQQVTLSCSPISGHRSVSWYQQTPGQGLQFLFEYFSETQRNKGNFPGRFSGRQFSNSRSEMNVSTLELGDSALYLCASSLSDEQYFGPGTRLTVT.

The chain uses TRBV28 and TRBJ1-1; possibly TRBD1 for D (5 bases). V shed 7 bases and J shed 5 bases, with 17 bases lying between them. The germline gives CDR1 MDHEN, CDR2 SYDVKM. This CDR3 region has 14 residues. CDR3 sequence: CASTVRGLRTEAFF. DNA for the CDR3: TGTGCCAGCACTGTGAGGGGACTGAGGACTGAAGCTTTCTTT.

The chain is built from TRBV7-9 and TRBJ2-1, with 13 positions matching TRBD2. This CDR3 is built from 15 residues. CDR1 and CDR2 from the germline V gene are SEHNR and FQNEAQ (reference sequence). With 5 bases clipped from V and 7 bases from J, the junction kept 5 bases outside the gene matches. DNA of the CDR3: TGTGCCAGCAGCGTCACGGGACTAGCGGGAAATGAGCAGTTCTTC. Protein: CASSVTGLAGNEQFF.